These 20 T cell receptor beta chains were all obtained from the same sample, sequenced in a study of PD-1 blockade in mismatch repair-deficient tumors. The method was immunoSEQ multiplex PCR; TCRdb's version includes in-frame clones alone and lacks a portion of them. The data show 120,000 or so clones, around 86% seen once. Material: peripheral blood, obtained 44 weeks after starting pembrolizumab. All receptors derive from an adult with mismatch repair-deficient cancer.

The CDR3 DNA follows: TGTGCCACCAGCAGAGATCGTGGGGCCAACGTCCTGACTTTC. It encodes CATSRDRGANVLTF. The rearrangement uses TRBV15 and TRBJ2-6; no definite D call. The CDR3 is made up of 14 amino acids. V lost 0 bases, J lost 3 bases, and 3 bases lay in between. Germline V lookup: CDR1 LNHNV, CDR2 YYDKDF (reference sequence).

Here the CDR3 DNA reads TGCGCCAGCAGCTTGACTGTGGGGGAGCTGTTTTTT. As protein: CASSLTVGELFF. The chain employs TRBV5-1 and TRBJ2-2; D call uncertain. Germline-derived CDR1 and CDR2 are SGHRS and YFSETQ. V lost 1 base, J lost 8 bases, and 6 bases lay in between. This CDR3 contains 12 residues.

The rearrangement joins TRBV4-3 to TRBJ2-1; 7 bases match TRBD1. This CDR3 region has 15 residues. Germline V gene lookup returns CDR1 LGHNA and CDR2 YSLEER. With V trimmed by 4 bases and J by 3 bases, 6 bases remained unmatched. CDR3 nucleotide sequence: TGCGCCAGCAGCCCCGCAGGGGGAGTCTACAATGAGCAGTTCTTC. This sequence encodes CASSPAGGVYNEQFF.

The chain is built from TRBV6-5 and TRBJ1-2; maybe TRBD1 (5 bases). The germline V gene encodes CDR1 MNHEY and CDR2 SVGAGI. CDR3 length equals 12 residues. V was cut by 6 bases and J by 3 bases, with 8 bases left in between. CDR3 in amino acids: CASSGTDYGYTF. The CDR3 coding sequence is TGTGCCAGCAGCGGGACGGACTATGGCTACACCTTC.

This chain links TRBV4-3 with TRBJ2-2, with 11 bases fitting TRBD2. CDR1 is LGHNA and CDR2 is YSLEER in the germline V gene. CDR3 length equals 18 residues. V gave up 0 bases and J gave up 0 bases; unmatched junction bases: 3. The CDR3 DNA is TGCGCCAGCAGCCAAGAAGAGACTAGCGGGACGAACACCGGGGAGCTGTTTTTT. This gives the protein CASSQEETSGTNTGELFF.

This clone showed up just once. The V call is TRBV7-2, the J call TRBJ2-3; D is unresolved. The germline gives CDR1 SGHTA, CDR2 FQGNSA. V dropped 2 bases and J dropped 5 bases, with 5 bases sitting between them. The CDR3 has 12 amino acids. The CDR3 is CASSLQGDTQYF. The CDR3 nucleotides are TGTGCCAGCAGCTTACAAGGAGATACGCAGTATTTT. Combining the CDR3 with reference TRBV7-2 and TRBJ2-3 gives the whole variable domain GAGVSQSPSNKVTEKGKDVELRCDPISGHTALYWYRQSLGQGLEFLIYFQGNSAPDKSGLPSDRFSAERTGGSVSTLTIQRTQQEDSAVYLCASSLQGDTQYFGPGTRLTVL.

This chain uses TRBV7-6 with TRBJ2-1, with D possibly TRBD2 on 6 matching bases. The CDR3 runs to 17 residues. The germline V gene has CDR1 SGHVS and CDR2 FNYEAQ. V was shortened by 0 bases and J by 3 bases, with 15 bases between the two germline ends. CDR3 loop: CASSLAGPGDRYNEQFF. CDR3 DNA: TGTGCCAGCAGCTTAGCCGGTCCGGGAGACCGCTACAATGAGCAGTTCTTC.

The J gene is TRBJ2-7, the V gene TRBV7-8, with 9 bases matching TRBD1. Germline CDR1 and CDR2: SGHVS and FQNEAQ. Unmatched junction bases numbered 8, after V lost 5 bases and J lost 3 bases. The CDR3 consists of 15 residues. As DNA, the CDR3 is TGTGCCAGCAGCCTAGAGGGGACAGGGCTCTACGAGCAGTACTTC. Translation: CASSLEGTGLYEQYF.

V is TRBV11-2 and J is TRBJ2-5, with a tentative D call TRBD1 (5 bases). Germline assignment: CDR1 SGHAT and CDR2 FQNNGV. Between the trimmed V and J ends, which lost 5 bases and 0 bases, there was a span of 19 bases. The CDR3 contains 17 residues. DNA for the CDR3: TGTGCCAGCAGCCTTGGGGTCGGGCAGGGCCACCAAGAGACCCAGTACTTC. Residues: CASSLGVGQGHQETQYF.

This clone was seen a few times. The chain links TRBV29-1 to TRBJ1-2; a weak D match, TRBD1 (5 bases). The CDR3 runs to 12 residues. The V gene lost 3 bases and the J gene lost 8 bases, with 13 bases spanning the gap. Germline CDR1 is SQVTM and CDR2 is ANQGSEA. The CDR3 reads CSVEYRTRGYTF. CDR3 nucleotides: TGCAGCGTTGAGTACAGGACGAGAGGCTACACCTTC.

This clone was seen just once. This chain joins TRBV19 and TRBJ1-1; D perhaps matches TRBD1 (6 bases). The germline V and J ends were trimmed by 4 bases and 4 bases, with 10 bases remaining between them. The CDR3 extends over 13 amino acids. Germline V CDR1 and CDR2: LNHDA, SQIVND (reference sequence). In DNA form, the CDR3 reads TGTGCCAGTAGTACAGGGGCGGGCACTGAAGCTTTCTTT. Amino acid sequence: CASSTGAGTEAFF.

The V and J genes are TRBV6-1 and TRBJ2-1; maybe TRBD1 (6 bases). The length of the CDR3 is 15 residues. Trimming stripped 4 bases from V and 3 bases from J, with 13 bases between. Germline V gene data show CDR1 as MNHNS and CDR2 as SASEGT. Here the CDR3 DNA reads TGTGCCAGCAGTGCAGGGGAGAGGGTCTACAATGAGCAGTTCTTC. Its translation: CASSAGERVYNEQFF.

This chain connects TRBV6-6 to TRBJ2-3; maybe TRBD2 (7 bases). The germline V gene has CDR1 MNHNY and CDR2 SVGAGI (reference sequence). The CDR3 totals 16 residues. Trimming left V 0 bases short and J 8 bases short, with 18 bases between. The CDR3 nucleotides read TGTGCCAGCAGTTACTCGACAGGACTAGAAGGAGGTACGCAGTATTTT. This encodes CASSYSTGLEGGTQYF.

The chain joins TRBV5-1 to TRBJ2-3; 7 bases are shared with TRBD1. The CDR3 length is 14 residues. V shed 2 bases, J shed 1 base, and the junction held 1 base outside the gene matches. From germline, CDR1 is SGHRS and CDR2 YFSETQ. The CDR3 protein is CASSFGTGTDTQYF. The CDR3 coding sequence is TGCGCCAGCAGCTTCGGGACAGGCACAGATACGCAGTATTTT.

J is TRBJ1-2 and V is TRBV7-9; D remains unclear. V lost 1 base and J 2 bases, leaving 14 bases between the germline ends. This CDR3 is 16 amino acids long. Germline CDR1 reads SEHNR; CDR2 reads FQNEAQ (reference sequence). For the CDR3, the DNA is TGTGCCAGCAGCTTAGAAGAGGGCAGGCGGAACTATGGCTACACCTTC. It yields the protein CASSLEEGRRNYGYTF.

The rearrangement links TRBV5-4 to TRBJ1-1; maybe TRBD1 (6 bases). Per the germline V gene, CDR1 is SGHNT and CDR2 is YYREEE (reference sequence). Trimming took off 2 bases at V and 5 bases at J, with 19 bases between the two ends. The CDR3 extends over 16 amino acids. CDR3 loop: CASSFRRGIVRTEAFF. Here the CDR3 DNA reads TGTGCCAGCAGCTTCCGCAGGGGTATAGTTCGGACTGAAGCTTTCTTT.

V usage is TRBV4-3 and J usage is TRBJ2-7; tentative D call: TRBD2 (5 bases). Trimming stripped 1 base from V and 3 bases from J, with 16 bases between. CDR3 length equals 16 residues. Per germline, CDR1 LGHNA and CDR2 YSLEER. CDR3 nucleotides: TGCGCCAGCAGCCAAGCGGGGAATTTACCTCTCTACGAGCAGTACTTC. The encoded protein is CASSQAGNLPLYEQYF.

The gene calls are TRBV7-3 and TRBJ1-1, with unresolved D. V was shortened by 3 bases and J by 1 base, with 6 bases between the two germline ends. This CDR3 comprises 13 residues. Germline V gives CDR1 SGHTA, CDR2 FQGTGA. The CDR3 region has the DNA TGTGCCAGCAGCTTTGGTAGGAACACTGAAGCTTTCTTT. It translates to CASSFGRNTEAFF.

CDR3 sequence (DNA): TGTGCCAGCAGTCCTCTGGGACTCCTGTCCTACGAGCAGTACTTC. The encoded protein is CASSPLGLLSYEQYF. The chain carries TRBV27 and TRBJ2-7; weak D call: TRBD2 (6 bases). In germline, CDR1 is MNHEY, CDR2 SMNVEV (reference sequence). Deletions cut 5 bases from V and 1 base from J, with 15 bases between. This CDR3 contains 15 residues.

This chain links TRBV28 with TRBJ1-5; possible D gene TRBD1, 5 bases. Germline V CDR1 and CDR2: MDHEN, SYDVKM. CDR3 length: 15 residues. Trimming took off 2 bases at V and 1 base at J, with 9 bases between the two ends. In DNA, the CDR3 is TGTGCCAGCAGTTTACGGGGGGGGAGCAATCAGCCCCAGCATTTT. Protein: CASSLRGGSNQPQHF.